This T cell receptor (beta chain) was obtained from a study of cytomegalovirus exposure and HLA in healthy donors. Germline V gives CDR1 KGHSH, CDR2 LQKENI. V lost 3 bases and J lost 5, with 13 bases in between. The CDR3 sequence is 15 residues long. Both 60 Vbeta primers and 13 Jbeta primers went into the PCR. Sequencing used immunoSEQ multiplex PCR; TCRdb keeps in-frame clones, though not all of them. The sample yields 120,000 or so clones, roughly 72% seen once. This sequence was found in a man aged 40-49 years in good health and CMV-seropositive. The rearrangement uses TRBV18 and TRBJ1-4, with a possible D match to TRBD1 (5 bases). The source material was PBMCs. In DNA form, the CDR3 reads TGTGCCAGCTCACCCCGTGGGGGGAACAATGAAAAACTGTTTTTT. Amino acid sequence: CASSPRGGNNEKLFF.